The 14 T cell receptor beta chains presented below share a single source sample, sequenced in a study of blood T cell repertoires in COVID-19. Profiled with immunoSEQ multiplex PCR; TCRdb holds only in-frame clones, not every one. The data hold roughly 200,000 clones, with approximately 80% observed a single time. Sequencing was performed on peripheral blood. These receptors all come from a middle-aged man with acute or convalescent COVID-19.

The genes are TRBV4-1 and TRBJ2-2; 8 bases are a match to TRBD2. Germline V lookup: CDR1 MGHRA, CDR2 YSYEKL. V trimming: 0 bases; J trimming: 6 bases; junction bases outside the gene matches: 9. This CDR3 has 17 residues. CDR3 nucleotide sequence: TGCGCCAGCAGCCAAGATCCGCGGGGGGCGAAAGCCGGGGAGCTGTTTTTT. Amino acid sequence: CASSQDPRGAKAGELFF.

The chain has TRBV2 and TRBJ2-7, with TRBD2 matching 9 bases. In germline, CDR1 is SNHLY, CDR2 FYNNEI. The CDR3 covers 16 residues. V lost 4 bases, J lost 5 bases, and 12 bases stayed unmatched. The CDR3 bases are TGTGCCAGCAGTGTGGAGTCGGCGGGAGGGAATAACGAGCAGTACTTC. Residues: CASSVESAGGNNEQYF.

This clone was detected a few times. This chain links TRBV4-1 with TRBJ2-3; perhaps TRBD1 as D (5 bases). The V gene lost 2 bases and the J gene lost 1 base, with 16 bases spanning the gap. CDR1 is MGHRA and CDR2 is YSYEKL in the germline V gene. The CDR3 has 17 amino acids. The CDR3 reads CASSQPLRGRGTDTQYF. The CDR3 DNA follows: TGCGCCAGCAGCCAACCGCTTAGGGGCCGGGGCACAGATACGCAGTATTTT.

This chain connects TRBV19 to TRBJ1-2; TRBD1 matches at 7 bases. Germline loops: CDR1 LNHDA, CDR2 SQIVND (reference sequence). V trimming: 5 bases; J trimming: 4 bases; junction bases outside the gene matches: 4. The CDR3 consists of 13 residues. CDR3 nucleotide sequence: TGTGCCAGTAGTCTCACAGGGGCCTATGGCTACACCTTC. Translation gives CASSLTGAYGYTF.

The rearrangement links TRBV6-5 to TRBJ1-1, with a possible D match to TRBD1 (5 bases). V lost 6 bases and J lost 3, with 17 bases in between. This CDR3 comprises 15 residues. Germline-derived CDR1 and CDR2 are MNHEY and SVGAGI. CDR3 nucleotide sequence: TGTGCCAGCAGCACAACGGGGGAGCTGGACACTGAAGCTTTCTTT. Amino acid sequence: CASSTTGELDTEAFF.

The genes are TRBV30 and TRBJ2-3; 9 bases are shared with TRBD1. The CDR3 sequence is 15 residues long. CDR1 GTSNPN and CDR2 SVGIG come from the germline V gene (reference sequence). Trimming removed 1 base from V and 1 base from J; junction bases left unmatched: 3. The DNA of the CDR3 is TGTGCCTGGAGTGGACGGGACAGGGGCACAGATACGCAGTATTTT. This codes for CAWSGRDRGTDTQYF. The variable domain in full, completed from reference TRBV30 and TRBJ2-3, reads SQTIHQWPATLVQPVGSPLSLECTVEGTSNPNLYWYRQAAGRGLQLLFYSVGIGQISSEVPQNLSASRPQDRQFILSSKKLLLSDSGFYLCAWSGRDRGTDTQYFGPGTRLTVL.

The gene calls are TRBV10-3 and TRBJ2-1, with D possibly matching TRBD2 (6 bases). CDR3 length: 14 residues. Germline V gene data show CDR1 as ENHRY and CDR2 as SYGVKD. Trimming took off 2 bases at V and 3 bases at J, with 8 bases between the two ends. CDR3 loop: CAISEPAGYNEQFF. The CDR3 coding sequence is TGTGCCATCAGTGAGCCAGCGGGCTACAATGAGCAGTTCTTC.

The chain employs TRBV11-2 and TRBJ2-7; D might be TRBD1 (5 bases). Between the trimmed V and J ends, which lost 3 bases and 1 base, there was a span of 16 bases. The germline CDR1 and CDR2 sequences are SGHAT and FQNNGV. This CDR3 comprises 16 residues. The CDR3 nucleotides read TGTGCCAGCAGCTTCCCGTACAGGTCCCGATCCTACGAGCAGTACTTC. Encoded protein: CASSFPYRSRSYEQYF.

This chain uses TRBV3-1 (or the pseudogene TRBV3-2) with TRBJ1-2; 8 bases align to TRBD1. Germline CDR1 is LGHDT and CDR2 is YNNKEL (reference sequence). CDR3 length: 15 amino acids. Trimming took 0 bases from V and 8 from J; bases not matched to a gene: 8. The CDR3 DNA follows: TGTGCCAGCAGCCAAGAAACAGGGGGTTCGGGGGGCTACACCTTC. This encodes CASSQETGGSGGYTF.

V is TRBV7-3 and J is TRBJ2-1; D is undetermined. V was clipped by 5 bases and J by 15 bases, with 20 bases between them. Per the germline V gene, CDR1 is SGHTA and CDR2 is FQGTGA. The CDR3 is 13 amino acids. CDR3 bases: TGTGCCAGCAGCCAAGACCCAGCCGGGTCGTGGTTCTTC. Residues: CASSQDPAGSWFF.

The V and J genes are TRBV3-1 (or the pseudogene TRBV3-2) and TRBJ2-5; 9 positions match TRBD2. The junction had 5 bases not matched to a gene; V was cut back by 1 base and J by 11 bases. The CDR3 has 13 amino acids. From germline, CDR1 is LGHDT and CDR2 YNNKEL (reference sequence). CDR3 DNA: TGTGCCAGCAGCCAAGCTAGCGGGGTTTCTCAGTACTTC. It specifies CASSQASGVSQYF.

The chain recombines TRBV5-5 with TRBJ1-3; D gene ambiguous. This CDR3 contains 14 residues. The germline V and J ends were trimmed by 5 bases and 6 bases, with 15 bases remaining between them. Germline V gene lookup returns CDR1 SGHKS and CDR2 YYEKEE (reference sequence). The CDR3 DNA is TGTGCCAGCAGGCCTCGTCCGGCGGAAAACACCATATATTTT. Translating it yields CASRPRPAENTIYF.

V is TRBV7-2 and J is TRBJ2-7; TRBD1 is a possible D gene (6 bases). The germline CDR1 and CDR2 sequences are SGHTA and FQGNSA. The CDR3 contains 14 residues. The V gene lost 2 bases and the J gene lost 4 bases, with 12 bases spanning the gap. The CDR3 bases are TGTGCCAGCAGCTTAAGGGTAGGGGGTTACGAGCAGTACTTC. Protein: CASSLRVGGYEQYF.

The chain links TRBV3-1 (or the pseudogene TRBV3-2) to TRBJ2-7; 10 positions match TRBD2. Germline V CDR1 and CDR2: LGHDT, YNNKEL (reference sequence). The CDR3 contains 14 residues. J was trimmed by 3 bases and V by 5 bases; bases with no gene match: 4. The CDR3: CASSSRTSGYEQYF. The DNA of the CDR3 is TGTGCCAGCAGCTCCCGGACTAGCGGCTACGAGCAGTACTTC.